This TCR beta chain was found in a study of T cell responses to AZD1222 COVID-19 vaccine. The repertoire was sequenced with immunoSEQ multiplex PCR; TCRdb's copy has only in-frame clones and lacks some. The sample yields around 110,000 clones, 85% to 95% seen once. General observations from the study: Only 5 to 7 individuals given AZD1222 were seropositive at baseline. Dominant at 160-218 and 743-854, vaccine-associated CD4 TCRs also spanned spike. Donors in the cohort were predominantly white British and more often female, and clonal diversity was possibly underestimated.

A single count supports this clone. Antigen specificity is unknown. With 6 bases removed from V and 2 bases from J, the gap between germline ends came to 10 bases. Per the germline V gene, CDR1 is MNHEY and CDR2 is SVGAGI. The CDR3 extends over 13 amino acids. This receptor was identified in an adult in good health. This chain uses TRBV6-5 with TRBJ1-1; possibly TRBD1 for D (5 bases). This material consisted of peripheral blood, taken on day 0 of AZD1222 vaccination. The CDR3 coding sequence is TGTGCCAGCAGACAGGAACGTAACACTGAAGCTTTCTTT. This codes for CASRQERNTEAFF.